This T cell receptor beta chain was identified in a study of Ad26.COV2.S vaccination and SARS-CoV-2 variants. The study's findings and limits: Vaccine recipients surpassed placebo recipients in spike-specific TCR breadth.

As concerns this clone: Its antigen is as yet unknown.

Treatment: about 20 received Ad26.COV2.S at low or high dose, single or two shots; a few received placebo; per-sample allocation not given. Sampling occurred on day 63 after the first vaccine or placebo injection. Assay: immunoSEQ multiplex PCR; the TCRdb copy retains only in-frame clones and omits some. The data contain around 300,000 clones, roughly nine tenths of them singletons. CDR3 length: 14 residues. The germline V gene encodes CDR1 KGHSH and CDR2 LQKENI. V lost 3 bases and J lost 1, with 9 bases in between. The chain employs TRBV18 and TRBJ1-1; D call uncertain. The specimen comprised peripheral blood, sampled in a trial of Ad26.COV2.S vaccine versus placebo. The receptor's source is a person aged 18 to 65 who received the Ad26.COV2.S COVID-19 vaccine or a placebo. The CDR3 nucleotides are TGTGCCAGCTCACCTACCCAGACGAACACTGAAGCTTTCTTT. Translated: CASSPTQTNTEAFF.